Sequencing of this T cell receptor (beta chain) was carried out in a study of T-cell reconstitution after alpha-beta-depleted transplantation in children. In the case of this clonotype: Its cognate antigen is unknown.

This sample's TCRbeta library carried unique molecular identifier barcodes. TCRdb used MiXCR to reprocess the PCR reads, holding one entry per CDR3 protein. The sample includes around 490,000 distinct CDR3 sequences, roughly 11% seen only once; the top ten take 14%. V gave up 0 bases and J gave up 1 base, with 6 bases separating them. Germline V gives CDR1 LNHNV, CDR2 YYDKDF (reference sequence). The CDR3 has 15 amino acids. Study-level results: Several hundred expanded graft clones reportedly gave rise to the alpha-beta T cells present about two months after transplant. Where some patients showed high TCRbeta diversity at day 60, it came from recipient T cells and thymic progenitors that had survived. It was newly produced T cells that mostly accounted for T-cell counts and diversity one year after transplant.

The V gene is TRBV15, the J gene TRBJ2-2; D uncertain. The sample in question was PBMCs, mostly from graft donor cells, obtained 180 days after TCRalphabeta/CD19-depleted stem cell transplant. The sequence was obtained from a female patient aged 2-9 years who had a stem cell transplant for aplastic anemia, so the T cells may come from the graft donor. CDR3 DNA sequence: TGTGCCACCAGCAGAGATCGAGGGAACACCGGGGAGCTGTTTTTT. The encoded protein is CATSRDRGNTGELFF.